One and the same sample provided the 5 T cell receptor beta chains below, sequenced in a study of blood T cell repertoires in COVID-19. The assay was immunoSEQ multiplex PCR, and TCRdb's table has in-frame clones only and misses some. The sample contains fewer than 300,000 clones, 85% to 90% of which appear only once. The sample comprised peripheral blood. The receptors shown here come from a human donor in a cohort sampled during active COVID-19.

The table lists this clone with a few counts. V is TRBV27 and J is TRBJ2-6; 7 bases are shared with TRBD1. Germline CDR1 is MNHEY and CDR2 is SMNVEV (reference sequence). V trimming: 7 bases; J trimming: 0 bases; junction bases outside the gene matches: 15. The CDR3 sequence is 19 residues long. The CDR3 coding sequence is TGTGCCAGCACTAGGGACAGTACCTTTCGATCCTCTGGGGCCAACGTCCTGACTTTC. Translation gives CASTRDSTFRSSGANVLTF.

The chain couples TRBV3-1 (or the pseudogene TRBV3-2) to TRBJ2-3; 7 bases align to TRBD1. The CDR3 loop spans 13 amino acids. Per the germline V gene, CDR1 is LGHDT and CDR2 is YNNKEL (reference sequence). V lost 4 bases, J lost 5 bases, and 3 bases stayed unmatched. This chain's CDR3 is CASSRQGVDTQYF. CDR3 in DNA: TGTGCCAGCAGCCGTCAGGGGGTAGATACGCAGTATTTT.

This clone came up a few times. This chain uses TRBV13 with TRBJ2-7; the D gene is possibly TRBD2 (7 bases). V shed 3 bases and J shed 7 bases, with 19 bases lying between them. Germline V gene data show CDR1 as PRHDT and CDR2 as FYEKMQ (reference sequence). The CDR3 is made up of 15 amino acids. The CDR3, as DNA: TGTGCCAGCAGCTTCTGGGCAGAGGGGGGGAGAGAGCAGTACTTC. It codes for CASSFWAEGGREQYF.

The gene calls are TRBV5-4 and TRBJ2-2, with 8 nucleotides matching TRBD1. CDR1 and CDR2 (germline): SGHNT, YYREEE (reference sequence). The V gene end was trimmed by 2 bases and the J gene end by 7 bases; junction bases not matched to a gene: 10. This CDR3 is built from 16 residues. The chain's CDR3 is CASSFHGQGRGGELFF. DNA for the CDR3: TGTGCCAGCAGCTTTCACGGACAGGGACGAGGCGGGGAGCTGTTTTTT.

This clone was counted a single time. The CDR3: CAWSMGVGNTIYF. CDR3 nucleotides: TGTGCCTGGAGCATGGGAGTAGGAAACACCATATATTTT. This chain connects TRBV30 to TRBJ1-3; unclear D gene. The CDR3 has 13 amino acids. Germline V lookup: CDR1 GTSNPN, CDR2 SVGIG (reference sequence). V was pared by 3 bases and J by 4 bases, with 10 bases between.